The subject of this entry is one T cell receptor beta chain. Its specificity is unknown. Treatment denoted: approximately 10-day PBMC culture with coronavirus spike peptide pools or control peptides (ViraFEST assay). ViraFEST used peptide pools to expand antigen-specific T cells, then sequenced TCRs. The sample originates from a study of vaccination and CD4 T cells after COVID-19. Whole-study context: Investigators stimulated cells with overlapping spike peptides drawn from SARS-CoV-2, HCoV-NL63, HCoV-OC43 and HCoV-229E. Findings and caveats of the study: Convalescent patients gained a median approximately 88% of their reactive clones only post-vaccination.

The assay that was used to sequence DNA from cultured CD4+ T cells was the Oncomine TCR Beta short-read assay. TCRdb re-analysed the PCR reads in MiXCR, keeping a single row per CDR3 protein. Counted here are 15,000 to 20,000 distinct CDR3 sequences, 45% occurring once; the ten biggest clones make up roughly 20%. This receptor was taken from a human donor who received a COVID-19 vaccine. The specimen was CD4+ T cells from blood, cultured in vitro, collected before SARS-CoV-2 vaccination.

CDR3 in amino acids: CASSLGLLRDRATEAFF. In DNA, the CDR3 is TGTGCCAGCAGCTTAGGTCTCTTGAGGGACAGGGCCACTGAAGCTTTCTTT. The V and J genes are TRBV7-9 and TRBJ1-1; 9 bases are shared with TRBD1. Germline trimming cut 1 base from V and 4 bases from J; bases unmatched to any gene: 10. CDR1 is SEHNR and CDR2 is FQNEAQ in the germline V gene (reference sequence). This CDR3 comprises 17 residues.